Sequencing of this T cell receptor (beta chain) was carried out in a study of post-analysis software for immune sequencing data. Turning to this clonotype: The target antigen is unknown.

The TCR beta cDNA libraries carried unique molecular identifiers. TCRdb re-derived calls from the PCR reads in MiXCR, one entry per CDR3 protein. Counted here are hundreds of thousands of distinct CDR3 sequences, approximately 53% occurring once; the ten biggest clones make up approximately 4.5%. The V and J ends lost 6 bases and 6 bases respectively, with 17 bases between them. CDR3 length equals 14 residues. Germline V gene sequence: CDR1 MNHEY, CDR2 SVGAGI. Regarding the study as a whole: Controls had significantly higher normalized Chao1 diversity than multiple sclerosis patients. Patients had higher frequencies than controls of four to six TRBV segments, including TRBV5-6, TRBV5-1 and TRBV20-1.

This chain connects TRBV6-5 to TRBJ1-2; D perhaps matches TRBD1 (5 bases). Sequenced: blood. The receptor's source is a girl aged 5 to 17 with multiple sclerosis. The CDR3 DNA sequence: TGTGCCAGCAGCATGGGCAGGGCCTTCCATGGCTACACCTTC. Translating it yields CASSMGRAFHGYTF.